The 29 T cell receptor beta chains below were found in one sample sequenced in a study of cytomegalovirus exposure and HLA in healthy donors. PCR amplification relied on 60 Vbeta primers (plus 13 Jbeta primers). Produced via immunoSEQ multiplex PCR; TCRdb's table is partial and in-frame only. In the table there are 110,000 to 150,000 clones, approximately 70% of which are singletons. Sequenced: PBMCs. The source of these receptors is a human donor in good health.

The chain carries TRBV15 and TRBJ1-4, with D possibly matching TRBD1 (6 bases). V gave up 2 bases and J gave up 7 bases, with 14 bases separating them. Per the germline V gene, CDR1 is LNHNV and CDR2 is YYDKDF (reference sequence). The CDR3 extends over 15 amino acids. For the CDR3, the DNA is TGTGCCACCAGCAGATCCCCGGGACATGGTGAAAAACTGTTTTTT. It is translated as CATSRSPGHGEKLFF.

V usage is TRBV4-1 and J usage is TRBJ1-5; D possibly corresponds to TRBD1 (5 bases). The germline V gene has CDR1 MGHRA and CDR2 YSYEKL. Trimming stripped 3 bases from V and 3 bases from J, with 15 bases between. The CDR3 is made up of 16 amino acids. DNA for the CDR3: TGCGCCAGCAGCCAGTCTTGGCTCAGGGACAATCAGCCCCAGCATTTT. It specifies CASSQSWLRDNQPQHF.

The chain links TRBV30 to TRBJ2-2; 7 nucleotides align to TRBD2. V gave up 0 bases and J gave up 7 bases; unmatched junction bases: 2. The CDR3 consists of 13 residues. CDR1 and CDR2 (germline): GTSNPN, SVGIG (reference sequence). This chain's CDR3 is CAWSVERDGELFF. The CDR3 DNA sequence: TGTGCCTGGAGTGTTGAGCGGGACGGGGAGCTGTTTTTT.

This chain joins TRBV6-4 and TRBJ2-3; 9 bases map to TRBD2. The ends lost 5 bases at V and 4 bases at J; junction bases unmatched: 4. The CDR3 has 14 amino acids. The germline gives CDR1 MRHNA, CDR2 SNTAGT. CDR3 residues: CASSPGLASDTQYF. DNA of the CDR3: TGTGCCAGCAGTCCGGGACTAGCATCAGATACGCAGTATTTT.

CDR3 loop: CASSLGSAGVFSYEQYF. The CDR3 nucleotides read TGTGCCAGCAGCTTGGGATCGGCAGGGGTCTTTTCCTACGAGCAGTACTTC. V and J are TRBV5-6 and TRBJ2-5, with TRBD1 as a possible D gene (6 bases). TRBJ2-7 matches the DNA end more closely, so the J call is doubtful. Per germline, CDR1 SGHDT and CDR2 YYEEEE. The CDR3 has 17 residues.

V gene TRBV6-1 combines with J gene TRBJ1-1; D uncertain. This CDR3 spans 13 amino acids. Germline V CDR1 and CDR2: MNHNS, SASEGT. V lost 4 bases and J lost 0, with 6 bases in between. The CDR3 here is CASSASVNTEAFF. CDR3 bases: TGTGCCAGCAGTGCCTCAGTGAACACTGAAGCTTTCTTT.

This clone is a singleton in its sample. The chain recombines TRBV21-1 with TRBJ2-5; TRBD2 reflects the table's D call only, with no check against the DNA. TRBV21-1 is annotated as a pseudogene. CDR3 length: 18 residues. CDR3 DNA sequence: TGTGCCAGCAGCAAAGTAGGCGGACTAGCGGTGTACCAAGAGACCCAGTACTTC. Protein sequence: CASSKVGGLAVYQETQYF.

The rearrangement links TRBV2 to TRBJ2-3; 10 bases align to TRBD1. The germline gives CDR1 SNHLY, CDR2 FYNNEI. V shed 5 bases and J 5 bases; nucleotides not matched to a gene: 7. The CDR3 consists of 15 residues. CDR3 sequence: CASSLDRGYIDTQYF. The CDR3 coding sequence is TGTGCCAGCAGTTTGGACAGGGGGTATATAGATACGCAGTATTTT.

As regards this clone: The same CDR3 is also encoded by other DNA sequences in this sample. The chain employs TRBV5-1 and TRBJ2-1, with D unclear. With 2 bases removed from V and 0 bases from J, the gap between germline ends came to 6 bases. Germline V gene sequence: CDR1 SGHRS, CDR2 YFSETQ. The CDR3 length is 14 residues. The CDR3 region has the DNA TGCGCCAGCAGCTTTTCGAGCTCCTACAATGAGCAGTTCTTC. Translated, it gives CASSFSSSYNEQFF.

The V gene is TRBV14, the J gene TRBJ2-2; TRBD2 is a possible D gene (6 bases). Looked up from germline, CDR1 is SGHDN and CDR2 is FVKESK. The CDR3 length is 13 residues. V lost 3 bases to trimming and J lost 6 bases, with 8 bases between them. The CDR3: CASSHAGPGELFF. The CDR3 bases are TGTGCCAGCAGCCATGCGGGGCCCGGGGAGCTGTTTTTT.

The chain employs TRBV6-5 and TRBJ1-2, with D perhaps TRBD1 (6 bases). The CDR3 loop spans 13 amino acids. CDR1 and CDR2 (germline): MNHEY, SVGAGI. Trimming left V 7 bases short and J 8 bases short, with 17 bases between. The CDR3 DNA is TGTGCCAGCAAAAAGGGTGGGACAAACGGCTACACCTTC. Protein product: CASKKGGTNGYTF.

This clone has just one count. J is TRBJ2-4 and V is TRBV6-1; D not certain. Between the trimmed V and J ends, which lost 0 bases and 2 bases, there was a span of 14 bases. Germline CDR1 and CDR2: MNHNS and SASEGT. This CDR3 has 17 amino acids. CDR3 in DNA: TGTGCCAGCAGTGAAGCGAACACCCAGTCCCCCAAAAACATTCAGTACTTC. Its protein is CASSEANTQSPKNIQYF.

The chain links TRBV4-2 to TRBJ2-2, with 7 bases matching TRBD1. The CDR3 consists of 16 residues. The V segment lost 8 bases and the J segment 5 bases; nucleotides outside the gene matches: 14. Looked up from germline, CDR1 is LGHNA and CDR2 is YNFKEQ. CDR3 DNA sequence: TGTGCCAGCGGCTCCGGGACAGCTACCGGAACCGGGGAGCTGTTTTTT. Its protein is CASGSGTATGTGELFF.

This clone occurred once. V is TRBV5-4 and J is TRBJ2-5, with D unresolved. The CDR3 totals 13 residues. Germline V gene sequence: CDR1 SGHNT, CDR2 YYREEE (reference sequence). V was clipped by 7 bases and J by 5 bases, with 15 bases between them. The CDR3 nucleotides are TGTGCCAGCGGCTCTCCGCGGCGGGAGACCCAGTACTTC. Encoded protein: CASGSPRRETQYF. Drawing the rest from reference TRBV5-4 and TRBJ2-5, the complete variable domain is ETGVTQSPTHLIKTRGQQVTLRCSSQSGHNTVSWYQQALGQGPQFIFQYYREEENGRGNFPPRFSGLQFPNYSSELNVNALELDDSALYLCASGSPRRETQYFGPGTRLLVL.

V gene TRBV7-6 combines with J gene TRBJ1-6; 8 nucleotides line up with TRBD1. The CDR3 loop spans 16 amino acids. Unmatched junction bases numbered 10, after V lost 5 bases and J lost 7 bases. CDR1 and CDR2 (germline): SGHVS, FNYEAQ. This CDR3 reads CASSERQGYVNSPLHF. In DNA form, the CDR3 reads TGTGCCAGCAGCGAAAGACAGGGGTATGTGAATTCACCCCTCCACTTT.

The chain recombines TRBV11-3 with TRBJ1-1, with unresolved D. CDR1 is SGHNT and CDR2 is YENEEA in the germline V gene. CDR3 length: 15 amino acids. The ends were cut back, 0 bases at V and 1 base at J, with 9 bases in the middle. CDR3 in DNA: TGTGCCAGCAGCTTAGAATTAACCGGGAACACTGAAGCTTTCTTT. This translates into CASSLELTGNTEAFF.

This chain links TRBV6-5 with TRBJ1-1, with 9 bases that match TRBD1. V gave up 3 bases and J gave up 4 bases; unmatched junction bases: 3. Germline V lookup: CDR1 MNHEY, CDR2 SVGAGI. This CDR3 contains 14 residues. The CDR3 coding sequence is TGTGCCAGCAGTTATCTGGACAGGGGCACTGAAGCTTTCTTT. This translates into CASSYLDRGTEAFF.

This chain links TRBV9 with TRBJ2-2; no clear D gene. This CDR3 is built from 14 residues. Germline CDR1 SGDLS, CDR2 YYNGEE. Deletions cut 0 bases from V and 3 bases from J, with 6 bases between. The CDR3 region is CASSVGRDTGELFF. The CDR3 DNA reads as TGTGCCAGCAGCGTAGGAAGAGACACCGGGGAGCTGTTTTTT.

The chain is built from TRBV4-1 and TRBJ2-7, with 7 bases fitting TRBD1. The CDR3 contains 15 residues. Germline trimming cut 0 bases from V and 2 bases from J; bases unmatched to any gene: 4. Germline assignment: CDR1 MGHRA and CDR2 YSYEKL. CDR3 nucleotide sequence: TGCGCCAGCAGCCAAGATGGGCAGGGGGCCTACGAGCAGTACTTC. Protein product: CASSQDGQGAYEQYF.

This clone occurred once. This rearrangement joins TRBV6-5 to TRBJ2-2; maybe TRBD2 (5 bases). The germline V and J ends were trimmed by 0 bases and 4 bases, with 9 bases remaining between them. Germline V gene sequence: CDR1 MNHEY, CDR2 SVGAGI. The CDR3 is 15 residues long. The CDR3 DNA sequence: TGTGCCAGCAGTTACTCGAGCGAGGGCACCGGGGAGCTGTTTTTT. Its translation: CASSYSSEGTGELFF.

V is TRBV6-5 and J is TRBJ2-7, with D possibly matching TRBD2 (6 bases). This CDR3 contains 14 residues. Deletions cut 7 bases from V and 7 bases from J, with 20 bases between. Looked up from germline, CDR1 is MNHEY and CDR2 is SVGAGI. The CDR3 loop reads CASTLGQGGGEQYF. CDR3 bases: TGTGCCAGCACCCTGGGGCAGGGAGGAGGAGAGCAGTACTTC.

This chain links TRBV2 with TRBJ1-2; D uncertain. Looked up from germline, CDR1 is SNHLY and CDR2 is FYNNEI. V lost 3 bases and J 5 bases, leaving 10 bases between the germline ends. This CDR3 is 13 amino acids long. The CDR3 DNA reads as TGTGCCAGCAGTGAGGCCAGTTTGTATGGCTACACCTTC. As protein: CASSEASLYGYTF.

The V gene is TRBV5-1, the J gene TRBJ2-3; D is possibly TRBD2 (6 bases). Between the trimmed V and J ends, which lost 4 bases and 3 bases, there was a span of 12 bases. Germline values: CDR1 SGHRS, CDR2 YFSETQ. This CDR3 spans 14 amino acids. CDR3 bases: TGCGCCAGCAGCGGCGGGGATCGAACAGATACGCAGTATTTT. Its translation is CASSGGDRTDTQYF.

This clone was seen only once. This chain links TRBV11-3 with TRBJ2-7; perhaps TRBD2 as D (6 bases). Deletions cut 3 bases from V and 0 bases from J, with 12 bases between. This CDR3 has 15 amino acids. Germline loops: CDR1 SGHNT, CDR2 YENEEA. The CDR3 sequence is CASSFPRGPSYEQYF. CDR3 bases: TGTGCCAGCAGCTTCCCGCGGGGTCCCTCCTACGAGCAGTACTTC.

This clone was seen a few times. This chain joins TRBV9 and TRBJ2-1; TRBD2 might be the D (6 bases). The CDR3 is made up of 15 amino acids. Germline V gene data show CDR1 as SGDLS and CDR2 as YYNGEE. Trimming stripped 6 bases from V and 10 bases from J, with 23 bases between. The CDR3, as DNA: TGTGCCAGCAAGCGGAGGGTAGCGGAGAAGGGGGAGCAGTTCTTC. Amino acid sequence: CASKRRVAEKGEQFF.

This chain connects TRBV13 to TRBJ2-1; tentatively, D is TRBD2 (5 bases). The CDR3 loop spans 14 amino acids. CDR1 and CDR2 from the germline V gene are PRHDT and FYEKMQ (reference sequence). With 8 bases removed from V and 8 bases from J, the gap between germline ends came to 19 bases. CDR3 DNA: TGTGCCAGCTGTCCCGGGAACCATATGGATGAGCAGTTCTTC. Its translation: CASCPGNHMDEQFF.

This clone has a handful of counts. The chain has TRBV28 and TRBJ2-7; D call uncertain. This CDR3 region has 13 residues. The V end lost 2 bases, the J end lost 0 bases, and 5 bases lay between the germline ends. Looked up from germline, CDR1 is MDHEN and CDR2 is SYDVKM. Here the CDR3 reads CASSLVSSYEQYF. In DNA, the CDR3 is TGTGCCAGCAGTTTAGTGAGCTCCTACGAGCAGTACTTC.

This CDR3 reads CSVPGLANSGANVLTF. The CDR3 coding sequence is TGCAGCGTTCCGGGACTTGCCAACTCTGGGGCCAACGTCCTGACTTTC. This chain connects TRBV29-1 to TRBJ2-6, with D possibly TRBD2 on 6 matching bases. The CDR3 runs 16 residues. V was clipped by 5 bases and J by 0 bases, with 14 bases between them. From germline, CDR1 is SQVTM and CDR2 ANQGSEA.

J is TRBJ1-5 and V is TRBV7-9; D is unclear. This CDR3 has 14 residues. Germline V CDR1 and CDR2: SEHNR, FQNEAQ (reference sequence). Trimming removed 5 bases at V and 6 bases at J, with 14 bases between. The CDR3 nucleotides read TGTGCCAGCAGCCAAACCGTTACGGGTCAGCCCCAGCATTTT. As protein: CASSQTVTGQPQHF.